This TCR beta chain appears in the sequencing data of a study of T cells after yellow fever vaccination. At the level of the study: SMART-Seq v4 Ultra Low Input served to prepare low-cell-number fractions. Regarding the study as a whole: Sorted repertoires could include abundant contaminating clonotypes from bulk cells. Boosting was followed by the reappearance of most primary-vaccination clones (around 96% CD4, about 90% CD8).

Via MiXCR, TCRdb re-called the 5' RACE reads, giving one row per CDR3 protein. The table shows a few hundred thousand distinct CDR3 sequences, with around 3.5% occurring only once. This clonotype has ten or more counts. No antigen is known for it. V lost 1 base and J lost 6; bases outside the gene matches: 14. Germline V lookup: CDR1 LGHNA, CDR2 YSLEER. This CDR3 has 18 residues. This specimen consisted of PBMCs, obtained 15 days after the yellow fever booster vaccination. The origin of this receptor is a man between 18 and 35 years old who received the YFV17D yellow fever vaccine. The rearrangement links TRBV4-3 to TRBJ2-1, with 8 bases lining up with TRBD1. The CDR3 region has the DNA TGCGCCAGCAGCCAAGGTCCGGTCGTAGGACAGGGTTCCAATGAGCAGTTCTTC. It specifies CASSQGPVVGQGSNEQFF.